Listed below are T cell receptor beta chains from one sample, sequenced in a study of shared clonotypes between healthy human individuals. The assay was immunoSEQ multiplex PCR, and TCRdb's table has in-frame clones only and misses some. Among 630,000 or so clones listed, roughly 98% were seen once. The specimen sequenced was naive CD8+ T cells sorted from blood. The receptors were sampled from a man aged 25 to 40 in good health. Each CDR3 is given with its conserved first and last residue. The D gene is left open where the match is weak. Clone size is shown for a subset of rows, as once, few, many or a class of expanded clone.

d_call,v_call,j_call,clone_size,cdr3_nt,cdr3_aa
NA,TRBV9,TRBJ2-7,NA,TGTGCCAGCAGCTTTATGCCGGAGAGCTCCTACGAGCAGTACTTC,CASSFMPESSYEQYF
TRBD1,TRBV27,TRBJ1-2,NA,TGTGCCAGCAGTCAACAACAGGGGCTGGGCTATGGCTACACCTTC,CASSQQQGLGYGYTF
NA,TRBV27,TRBJ1-1,once,TGTGCCAGCAGTTTAGCTCGAGTGACACCGAACACTGAAGCTTTCTTT,CASSLARVTPNTEAFF
NA,TRBV7-6,TRBJ2-5,NA,TGTGCCAGCAGCTTAAGTTACCAAGAGACCCAGTACTTC,CASSLSYQETQYF
TRBD2,TRBV7-9,TRBJ2-5,NA,TGTGCCAGCAGCTTAGAACTAGCGGGAGGGTCGGAGACCCAGTACTTC,CASSLELAGGSETQYF
NA,TRBV6-5,TRBJ2-1,NA,TGTGCCAGCAGTTACTCATACGACAATGAGCAGTTCTTC,CASSYSYDNEQFF
NA,TRBV7-9,TRBJ2-7,NA,TGTGCCAGCAGTCCCTTAATTAACGACCACGAGCAGTACTTC,CASSPLINDHEQYF
TRBD2,TRBV27,TRBJ2-1,NA,TGTGCCAGCAGTACCACTAGCGGGAGGGCCTTGTTCTTC,CASSTTSGRALFF
NA,TRBV7-9,TRBJ2-1,NA,TGTGCCAGCAGCCTTCTGCAGTCCTACAATGAGCAGTTCTTC,CASSLLQSYNEQFF
TRBD2,TRBV5-1,TRBJ2-1,NA,TGCGCCAGCAGCGAAAGTATTGGACTAGCGAACTACAATGAGCAGTTCTTC,CASSESIGLANYNEQFF
TRBD2,TRBV30,TRBJ2-1,NA,TGTGCCTGGAGTGGACTAAGCGGGAGATTTTCGAGCTCCTACAATGAGCAGTTCTTC,CAWSGLSGRFSSSYNEQFF
NA,TRBV28,TRBJ2-3,NA,TGTGCCAGCAGTTCCCCAGTGACCGAGGCAGATACGCAGTATTTT,CASSSPVTEADTQYF
NA,TRBV29-1,TRBJ2-2,NA,TGCAGCGGCCTCAGGGGGGAGGGCACCGGGGAGCTGTTTTTT,CSGLRGEGTGELFF
NA,TRBV9,TRBJ2-1,NA,TGTGCCAGCAGCCCCTCGGAGTTACCCGCGTACAATGAGCAGTTCTTC,CASSPSELPAYNEQFF
NA,TRBV6-1,TRBJ2-7,NA,TGTGCCAGCAGTGAAGCTGAGGTGACTAGATCCACCTACGAGCAGTACTTC,CASSEAEVTRSTYEQYF
TRBD2,TRBV9,TRBJ2-1,NA,TGTGCCAGCAGCGTAGGGTCTTTGGGGACTAGCGGTTACAATGAGCAGTTCTTC,CASSVGSLGTSGYNEQFF
TRBD1,TRBV28,TRBJ1-5,NA,TGTGCCGGAACCCGACAGGGCGTGGGCAATCAGCCCCAGCATTTT,CAGTRQGVGNQPQHF
TRBD2,TRBV7-2,TRBJ2-7,NA,TGTGCCAGCAGCTTAGCCCCTAGCGGTGTCCCCTCCGACGAGCAGTACTTC,CASSLAPSGVPSDEQYF
NA,TRBV27,TRBJ2-2,NA,TGTGCCAGCAGTTTATTTGTGGTCCCAGTAGGAGCCGGGGAGCTGTTTTTT,CASSLFVVPVGAGELFF
NA,TRBV7-8,TRBJ1-1,NA,TGTGCCAGCAGCCACCAAAGGGGCCAATTCAACACTGAAGCTTTCTTT,CASSHQRGQFNTEAFF
TRBD2,TRBV28,TRBJ2-5,once,TGTGCCAGCATCTCTCTAGCGGGAGGCCAAGAGACCCAGTACTTC,CASISLAGGQETQYF
NA,TRBV7-8,TRBJ2-7,NA,TGTGCCAGCAGCTTAGCCCCGTTGAGGGTAACCTACGAGCAGTACTTC,CASSLAPLRVTYEQYF
TRBD1,TRBV7-6,TRBJ2-7,NA,TGTGCCAGCAGCTTAGCACAAGGACAGGCCTACGAGCAGTACTTC,CASSLAQGQAYEQYF
TRBD2,TRBV10-1,TRBJ2-3,NA,TGCGCCAGCAGTGAGGGGCGGGAGGGTACAGATACGCAGTATTTT,CASSEGREGTDTQYF
NA,TRBV5-1,TRBJ2-7,NA,TGCGCCAGCAGCTTGTACGGCAGGGCCGACGAGCAGTACTTC,CASSLYGRADEQYF
TRBD1,TRBV7-9,TRBJ2-1,NA,TGTGCCAGCAGCGTCAGGGGGCCCCTCTCCTACAATGAGCAGTTCTTC,CASSVRGPLSYNEQFF
NA,TRBV28,TRBJ2-1,NA,TGTGCCAGCAGCCCCCGGGGCGGGATATCATCCAATGAGCAGTTCTTC,CASSPRGGISSNEQFF
NA,TRBV5-5,TRBJ2-1,NA,TGTGCCAGCAGCTTATATCTAGGGTATGAGCAGTTCTTC,CASSLYLGYEQFF
TRBD1,TRBV7-9,TRBJ2-5,NA,TGTGCCAGCAGCTCCAGGGGGTTAAGCGGAGAGACCCAGTACTTC,CASSSRGLSGETQYF
TRBD1,TRBV14,TRBJ2-3,NA,TGTGCCAGCAGCCTGGGACAGGGAGGTGGCACAGATACGCAGTATTTT,CASSLGQGGGTDTQYF
NA,TRBV19,TRBJ2-1,NA,TGTGCCAGTAGTATAGCAACCGGCAATGAGCAGTTCTTC,CASSIATGNEQFF